The clone carrying this TCR beta chain was counted a few times. The antigen remains undetermined. At one of its ends the junction is not consistent with the germline gene, which may arise from a read error. The source of the sample is a study of CD8 T cells in ankylosing spondylitis. General study findings and limits: Reported data indicate significant enrichment of disease-linked clones within matched ankylosing spondylitis synovial fluid. What seemed typical of ankylosing spondylitis blood was a TCR beta motif built from 7 or 8 highly homologous variants.

This CDR3 is built from 14 residues. The germline V gene has CDR1 MNHNS and CDR2 SASEGT. TCRdb reprocessed the 5' RACE reads via MiXCR and lists one record per CDR3 protein. The profile shows 250,000 to 300,000 distinct CDR3 sequences, approximately 20% of them singletons. The V and J genes are TRBV6-1 and TRBJ2-1; TRBD1 agrees at 7 bases. This TCR was recovered from a male donor with ankylosing spondylitis or in good health (not recorded which). What was sequenced was blood, either unsorted or a sorted T cell fraction (not recorded which). The CDR3 nucleotides are TGTGCCAGCACCGAGGGGGCATTGTTCAATGAGCAGCTCTTC. Its protein is CASTEGALFNEQLF.